The 25 T cell receptor beta chains below come from one sample, sequenced in a study of OX40 agonist ivuxolimab in advanced cancers. Produced via immunoSEQ multiplex PCR; TCRdb's table is partial and in-frame only. The sample lists more than 80,000 clones; about 92% were seen once. Sequenced here: CD4+ or CD8+ T cells sorted from blood, sampled in a trial of the OX40 agonist ivuxolimab. The source is an adult with an advanced solid tumor such as melanoma, head and neck, liver or kidney cancer.

V is TRBV5-6 and J is TRBJ1-3; D is ambiguous. V was pared by 2 bases and J by 7 bases, with 13 bases between. The CDR3 is 14 residues long. Germline loops: CDR1 SGHDT, CDR2 YYEEEE. The CDR3 nucleotides are TGTGCCAGCAGCTTCCTTGGAGCGCGGAACACCATATATTTT. Its translation: CASSFLGARNTIYF.

The chain recombines TRBV6-1 with TRBJ1-2, with D possibly being TRBD1 (6 bases). Trimming shortened V by 4 bases and J by 4 bases, and 13 bases separated the two germline ends. CDR3 length: 14 residues. Germline CDR1 reads MNHNS; CDR2 reads SASEGT. CDR3 in DNA: TGTGCCAGCAGTGTCCAGGGGCGCGGCTATGGCTACACCTTC. As protein: CASSVQGRGYGYTF.

The rearrangement links TRBV2 to TRBJ2-5; TRBD2 is a possible D gene (6 bases). CDR1 is SNHLY and CDR2 is FYNNEI in the germline V gene. The CDR3 is made up of 16 amino acids. V was cut by 8 bases and J by 4 bases, with 23 bases left in between. The CDR3, as DNA: TGTGCCAGCCGTCAGGGACTGCCGCTCAGTGCAGAGACCCAGTACTTC. This codes for CASRQGLPLSAETQYF.

This chain connects TRBV7-2 to TRBJ2-1, with TRBD2 matching 8 bases. The CDR3 length is 16 residues. V lost 4 bases and J lost 0; bases outside the gene matches: 5. Germline CDR1 reads SGHTA; CDR2 reads FQGNSA. The CDR3 DNA sequence: TGTGCCAGCAGCTCTGGACTAGCCCTCTCCTACAATGAGCAGTTCTTC. Encoded protein: CASSSGLALSYNEQFF. Full variable domain (outside the CDR3, taken from reference TRBV7-2 and TRBJ2-1): GAGVSQSPSNKVTEKGKDVELRCDPISGHTALYWYRQSLGQGLEFLIYFQGNSAPDKSGLPSDRFSAERTGGSVSTLTIQRTQQEDSAVYLCASSSGLALSYNEQFFGPGTRLTVL.

This clone is a singleton in its sample. This chain joins TRBV28 and TRBJ2-5; 7 bases match TRBD1. The CDR3 spans 13 residues. The germline gives CDR1 MDHEN, CDR2 SYDVKM. The J segment lost 4 bases and the V segment lost 5 bases, leaving 4 bases of the junction unmatched. CDR3 in amino acids: CASSLGQRETQYF. The CDR3 region has the DNA TGTGCCAGCAGTCTGGGACAGCGAGAGACCCAGTACTTC.

The V gene is TRBV10-3, the J gene TRBJ1-5; TRBD1 might be the D (6 bases). The CDR3 is 13 residues long. The germline CDR1 and CDR2 sequences are ENHRY and SYGVKD. The V gene lost 11 bases and the J gene lost 4 bases, with 15 bases spanning the gap. This CDR3 reads CAVGGQLNQPQHF. The DNA of the CDR3 is TGTGCCGTAGGCGGACAGCTGAATCAGCCCCAGCATTTT.

The rearrangement joins TRBV7-2 to TRBJ1-5; perhaps TRBD1 as D (5 bases). V lost 2 bases and J lost 5, with 10 bases in between. Germline assignment: CDR1 SGHTA and CDR2 FQGNSA. CDR3 size: 14 residues. Written as DNA, the CDR3 is TGTGCCAGCAGCTTACAAGGGGACGATCAGCCCCAGCATTTT. Translating it yields CASSLQGDDQPQHF.

The chain employs TRBV30 and TRBJ2-1; the D is unclear. This CDR3 contains 14 residues. Trimming removed 0 bases from V and 4 bases from J, with 10 bases in between. Germline CDR1 GTSNPN, CDR2 SVGIG (reference sequence). CDR3 loop: CAWSVLSMYNEQFF. The CDR3 nucleotides are TGTGCCTGGAGTGTGTTGTCTATGTACAATGAGCAGTTCTTC.

V usage is TRBV5-8 and J usage is TRBJ2-7; D possibly corresponds to TRBD2 (5 bases). Germline values: CDR1 SGHTS, CDR2 YDEGEE. Between the trimmed V and J ends, which lost 4 bases and 3 bases, there was a span of 11 bases. This CDR3 comprises 13 residues. CDR3 coding DNA: TGTGCCAGCAGCCACGGACTCGACTACGAGCAGTACTTC. Amino acids: CASSHGLDYEQYF. Looking up the rest from reference TRBV5-8 and TRBJ2-7 gives the full variable domain: EAGVTQSPTHLIKTRGQQATLRCSPISGHTSVYWYQQALGLGLQFLLWYDEGEERNRGNFPPRFSGRQFPNYSSELNVNALELEDSALYLCASSHGLDYEQYFGPGTRLTVT.

The chain has TRBV7-2 and TRBJ2-3; D unresolved. V lost 5 bases, J lost 4 bases, and 7 bases lay in between. Germline V CDR1 and CDR2: SGHTA, FQGNSA. The CDR3 has 12 amino acids. The CDR3 loop reads CASSQRADTQYF. In DNA form, the CDR3 reads TGTGCCAGCAGCCAACGGGCAGATACGCAGTATTTT.

This rearrangement joins TRBV12-5 to TRBJ1-2; the D is unclear. With 1 base removed from V and 8 bases from J, the gap between germline ends came to 11 bases. The germline gives CDR1 LGHNT, CDR2 FRNRAP. This CDR3 spans 13 amino acids. The CDR3 DNA sequence: TGTGCTAGTGGTTTGGACCCCCGAGGCGGCTACACCTTC. Translating gives CASGLDPRGGYTF. Full variable domain (remainder filled in from reference TRBV12-5 and TRBJ1-2): DARVTQTPRHKVTEMGQEVTMRCQPILGHNTVFWYRQTMMQGLELLAYFRNRAPLDDSGMPKDRFSAEMPDATLATLKIQPSEPRDSAVYFCASGLDPRGGYTFGSGTRLTVV.

This sequence joins TRBV28 and TRBJ2-7; D perhaps matches TRBD1 (5 bases). The V gene's germline CDR1 is MDHEN and CDR2 SYDVKM. V was cut by 3 bases and J by 2 bases, with 17 bases left in between. This CDR3 comprises 16 residues. CDR3 loop: CASSLGKTDHAYEQYV. The DNA of the CDR3 is TGTGCCAGCAGTTTGGGGAAGACAGATCACGCCTACGAGCAGTACGTC.

V usage is TRBV10-3 and J usage is TRBJ2-3; D possibly corresponds to TRBD1 (6 bases). This CDR3 is 15 amino acids long. The germline gives CDR1 ENHRY, CDR2 SYGVKD. V shed 0 bases and J shed 6 bases, with 13 bases lying between them. CDR3 DNA sequence: TGTGCCATCAGTGAGTCCCGACAGGCGACTGATACGCAGTATTTT. This translates into CAISESRQATDTQYF.

The V and J genes are TRBV30 and TRBJ2-1; 8 bases align to TRBD2. CDR1 and CDR2 from the germline V gene are GTSNPN and SVGIG (reference sequence). CDR3 length equals 13 residues. CDR3: CLCGRPGYNEQFF. The CDR3 DNA sequence: TGTCTGTGCGGGAGGCCGGGATACAATGAGCAGTTCTTC.

This sequence joins TRBV28 and TRBJ1-5; D is unresolved. Germline CDR1 and CDR2: MDHEN and SYDVKM. Trimming stripped 2 bases from V and 0 bases from J, with 2 bases between. This CDR3 spans 13 amino acids. The CDR3 sequence: CASSLASNQPQHF. The DNA of the CDR3 is TGTGCCAGCAGTTTAGCTAGCAATCAGCCCCAGCATTTT.

V usage is TRBV11-3 and J usage is TRBJ1-3, with D unresolved. The V gene lost 1 base and the J gene lost 2 bases, with 3 bases spanning the gap. The CDR3 has 13 residues. Germline V CDR1 and CDR2: SGHNT, YENEEA. DNA of the CDR3: TGTGCCAGCAGCTTAGGCCCTGGAAACACCATATATTTT. Translated: CASSLGPGNTIYF.

The DNA for the CDR3 is TGTGCCAGCAAGTCGGGGGGGGGTGTTCAGCCCCAGCATTTT. Encoded protein: CASKSGGGVQPQHF. The chain has TRBV6-5 and TRBJ1-5, with a possible D match to TRBD1 (5 bases). V lost 7 bases, J lost 6 bases, and 16 bases lay in between. The germline gives CDR1 MNHEY, CDR2 SVGAGI. The CDR3 has 14 amino acids.

Only a few counts were recorded for this clone. V and J are TRBV19 and TRBJ1-1, with no clear D. Looked up from germline, CDR1 is LNHDA and CDR2 is SQIVND (reference sequence). CDR3 length equals 13 residues. With 3 bases removed from V and 0 bases from J, the gap between germline ends came to 5 bases. CDR3: CASSILMNTEAFF. Here the CDR3 DNA reads TGTGCCAGTAGTATTCTCATGAACACTGAAGCTTTCTTT.

The chain links TRBV28 to TRBJ2-5, with 9 bases matching TRBD2. CDR3 length: 17 residues. Trimming removed 4 bases from V and 5 bases from J; junction bases left unmatched: 14. In germline, CDR1 is MDHEN, CDR2 SYDVKM. CDR3 DNA: TGTGCCAGCAGTTCCCTGCTGGCGGGGGGGCCCGGGGAGACCCAGTACTTC. Its protein product is CASSSLLAGGPGETQYF.

The chain carries TRBV25-1 and TRBJ2-3; D not resolved. From germline, CDR1 is MGHDK and CDR2 SYGVNS. The CDR3 is made up of 13 amino acids. The V end was cut by 3 bases, the J end by 2 bases, with 6 bases between. This chain's CDR3 is CASSDHTTDTQYF. The CDR3 DNA follows: TGTGCCAGCAGTGATCACACCACAGATACGCAGTATTTT.

As DNA, the CDR3 is TGTGCCAGCTCGTCTGTTATCGAAATAGGGCAGTTCTTC. Its protein product is CASSSVIEIGQFF. The rearrangement uses TRBV18 and TRBJ2-1; D is undetermined. CDR3 size: 13 residues. Deletions cut 6 bases from V and 12 bases from J, with 18 bases between. Germline V gene data show CDR1 as KGHSH and CDR2 as LQKENI.

This chain connects TRBV6-1 to TRBJ1-5; TRBD1 matches 7 bases. CDR1 MNHNS and CDR2 SASEGT come from the germline V gene. The length of the CDR3 is 15 residues. The V gene end was trimmed by 5 bases and the J gene end by 5 bases; junction bases not matched to a gene: 9. The DNA of the CDR3 is TGTGCCAGCAGTACCCGACAGGGATTTTATCAGCCCCAGCATTTT. This encodes CASSTRQGFYQPQHF.

V gene TRBV2 combines with J gene TRBJ2-5; D call uncertain. Trimming left V 6 bases short and J 0 bases short, with 8 bases between. Germline V gene sequence: CDR1 SNHLY, CDR2 FYNNEI. The CDR3 runs 13 residues. CDR3: CASSLGYQETQYF. DNA for the CDR3: TGTGCCAGCAGCCTTGGGTACCAAGAGACCCAGTACTTC.

This clone occurred a few times. This sequence joins TRBV29-1 and TRBJ1-1, with D possibly matching TRBD1 (5 bases). Trimming removed 6 bases from V and 7 bases from J, with 15 bases in between. The CDR3 covers 12 residues. Germline lookup yields CDR1 SQVTM and CDR2 ANQGSEA. DNA for the CDR3: TGCAGCGTGGGGACGGGGCTCCTTGAAGCTTTCTTT. Translation gives CSVGTGLLEAFF.

The count of this clone is one. This chain links TRBV9 with TRBJ1-5; D gene ambiguous. CDR1 is SGDLS, CDR2 YYNGEE, per germline. The germline V and J ends were trimmed by 3 bases and 4 bases, with 11 bases remaining between them. CDR3 length: 14 amino acids. CDR3 in amino acids: CASSEDPLNQPQHF. CDR3 nucleotides: TGTGCCAGCAGCGAGGACCCCCTGAATCAGCCCCAGCATTTT.